One and the same sample provided the 21 T cell receptor beta chains below, sequenced in a study of blood T cells in healthy people across ages. A second about 7 to 11 cycle PCR used barcoded and J-beta primers. TCRdb independently ran MiXCR on the 5' RACE reads; one entry per CDR3 protein. Of about a million distinct CDR3 sequences detected, roughly half appear once; the ten largest clones hold around 21%. Sequenced: blood. These receptors came from an older woman in good health.

This rearrangement joins TRBV20-1 to TRBJ2-1; a possible D gene is TRBD2 (5 bases). The CDR3 covers 15 residues. Between the trimmed V and J ends, which lost 0 bases and 6 bases, there was a span of 15 bases. Germline V CDR1 and CDR2: DFQATT, SNEGSKA (reference sequence). The CDR3 DNA sequence: TGCAGTGCTAGAGATCTGGAGCGGCAGCGCAATGAGCAGTTCTTC. It codes for CSARDLERQRNEQFF.

This clonotype has just a few counts. The genes are TRBV3-1 and TRBJ2-1; D remains ambiguous. The CDR3 extends over 18 amino acids. The V end lost 2 bases, the J end lost 0 bases, and 17 bases lay between the germline ends. In germline, CDR1 is LGHDT, CDR2 YNNKEL (reference sequence). In DNA, the CDR3 is TGTGCCAGCAGCCAAATGGCTTGGAACAAGAGCTCCTACAATGAGCAGTTCTTC. Translation: CASSQMAWNKSSYNEQFF.

The V gene is TRBV6-5, the J gene TRBJ2-1; D is unresolved. This CDR3 comprises 16 residues. In germline, CDR1 is MNHEY, CDR2 SVGAGI. Trimming stripped 0 bases from V and 3 bases from J, with 12 bases between. The CDR3: CASSYSIGERYNEQFF. CDR3 bases: TGTGCCAGCAGTTACTCGATAGGCGAGCGCTACAATGAGCAGTTCTTC.

The chain is built from TRBV4-1 and TRBJ2-1; D is undetermined. Trimming left V 0 bases short and J 6 bases short, with 9 bases between. CDR1 is MGHRA, CDR2 YSYEKL, per germline. The CDR3 length is 14 residues. The CDR3 DNA reads as TGCGCCAGCAGCCAAGAGGGATGGCCCAATGAGCAGTTCTTC. Translation gives CASSQEGWPNEQFF.

This clonotype was counted between two and nine times. The genes are TRBV18 and TRBJ1-1; D unclear. The V and J ends lost 3 bases and 5 bases respectively, with 4 bases between them. CDR3 length: 11 amino acids. Germline-derived CDR1 and CDR2 are KGHSH and LQKENI. CDR3 DNA: TGTGCCAGCTCACCTGGGACTGAAGCTTTCTTT. This gives the protein CASSPGTEAFF.

This clonotype was picked up one time. The chain has TRBV5-1 and TRBJ2-5, with TRBD1 as a possible D gene (6 bases). Between the trimmed V and J ends, which lost 4 bases and 2 bases, there was a span of 12 bases. Germline V lookup: CDR1 SGHRS, CDR2 YFSETQ. This CDR3 has 14 amino acids. DNA for the CDR3: TGCGCCAGCAGCACTGGGGGCCGTCAAGAGACCCAGTACTTC. Amino acids: CASSTGGRQETQYF.

This clonotype was seen a handful of times. The V gene is TRBV4-3, the J gene TRBJ1-1, with 9 bases lining up with TRBD1. V gave up 3 bases and J gave up 6 bases; unmatched junction bases: 8. In germline, CDR1 is LGHNA, CDR2 YSLEER. There are 15 residues in the CDR3. In nucleotides, the CDR3 is TGCGCCAGCAGCCATACCGGGACAGGGATGCCTGAAGCTTTCTTT. This translates into CASSHTGTGMPEAFF.

The gene calls are TRBV29-1 and TRBJ2-2, with 8 bases fitting TRBD2. V shed 1 base, J shed 0 bases, and the junction held 1 base outside the gene matches. Germline CDR1 reads SQVTM; CDR2 reads ANQGSEA. This CDR3 region has 15 residues. The DNA of the CDR3 is TGCAGCGTTGAAGCGCGGGAGGCGAACACCGGGGAGCTGTTTTTT. Translation gives CSVEAREANTGELFF.

The chain carries TRBV5-1 and TRBJ2-5; no reliable D call. The J call is doubtful: the DNA matches TRBJ2-7 better. CDR3 length: 14 residues. Germline V gives CDR1 SGHRS, CDR2 YFSETQ. The chain's CDR3 is CASSLEVETYEQYF. CDR3 DNA sequence: TGCGCCAGCAGCTTGGAAGTGGAGACCTACGAGCAGTACTTC.

This clonotype was counted ten times or more. The V and J genes are TRBV7-9 and TRBJ1-5; D not certain. This CDR3 contains 12 residues. CDR1 and CDR2 (germline): SEHNR, FQNEAQ (reference sequence). Trimming shortened V by 5 bases and J by 7 bases, and 9 bases separated the two germline ends. The CDR3 region has the DNA TGTGCCAGCAGCGTAGACTACCAGCCCCAGCATTTT. Translating it yields CASSVDYQPQHF.

The chain is built from TRBV28 and TRBJ1-5, with D maybe TRBD1 (5 bases). V shed 6 bases and J shed 2 bases, with 14 bases lying between them. The length of the CDR3 is 15 residues. From germline, CDR1 is MDHEN and CDR2 SYDVKM. CDR3 amino acids: CASRTQGQGNQPQHF. CDR3 in DNA: TGTGCCAGCAGGACGCAGGGCCAAGGCAATCAGCCCCAGCATTTT.

The chain combines TRBV20-1 with TRBJ2-7; TRBD2 agrees at 11 bases. The CDR3 is made up of 14 amino acids. Germline V gene lookup returns CDR1 DFQATT and CDR2 SNEGSKA (reference sequence). With 6 bases clipped from V and 6 bases from J, the junction kept 10 bases outside the gene matches. For the CDR3, the DNA is TGCAGTGCGCGTACTAGCGGGAGACGGTTCGAGCAGTACTTC. As protein: CSARTSGRRFEQYF.

The rearrangement joins TRBV2 to TRBJ2-5, with TRBD2 matching 7 bases. The CDR3 covers 15 residues. Germline CDR1 SNHLY, CDR2 FYNNEI. V lost 2 bases and J lost 11; bases outside the gene matches: 14. For the CDR3, the DNA is TGTGCCAGCAGTGAACTCGGGACTAAAAACAATGAGCAGTACTTC. Protein product: CASSELGTKNNEQYF.

The DNA of the CDR3 is TGCAGCGTTGCAAGGCCGACAGGGGGCTATGGCTACACCTTC. Its protein product is CSVARPTGGYGYTF. This chain uses TRBV29-1 with TRBJ1-2; 9 bases map to TRBD1. The CDR3 length is 14 residues. Germline values: CDR1 SQVTM, CDR2 ANQGSEA. Trimming cost V 4 bases and J 4 bases; bases outside gene matches: 7.

The V and J genes are TRBV9 and TRBJ2-3; weak D call: TRBD2 (5 bases). Trimming removed 7 bases from V and 2 bases from J, with 11 bases in between. Germline V CDR1 and CDR2: SGDLS, YYNGEE. There are 13 residues in the CDR3. CDR3 bases: TGTGCCAGCGGGAGTGGGAACACAGATACGCAGTATTTT. It encodes CASGSGNTDTQYF.

This chain connects TRBV12-3 or TRBV12-4 to TRBJ1-5, with a weak D call TRBD1 (5 bases). Trimming pared 6 bases from V and 0 bases from J, leaving 12 bases between. The CDR3 length is 15 residues. The CDR3 region is CASSSRGASNQPQHF. Written as DNA, the CDR3 is TGTGCCAGCAGCTCGCGGGGCGCTAGCAATCAGCCCCAGCATTTT.

Points on this clonotype: A much larger clone sits a single nucleotide away, making a read error possible. V and J are TRBV7-2 and TRBJ2-1; D is unresolved. Trimming pared 1 base from V and 8 bases from J, leaving 6 bases between. Germline CDR1 reads SGHTA; CDR2 reads FQGNSA. This CDR3 spans 12 amino acids. For the CDR3, the DNA is TGTGCCAGCAGCTTAGATAACGATGAGCAGTTCTTC. Its protein is CASSLDNDEQFF.

This clonotype was counted once. The chain carries TRBV9 and TRBJ2-1; the D is unclear. Trimming left V 2 bases short and J 5 bases short, with 8 bases between. This CDR3 spans 13 amino acids. Germline V gene data show CDR1 as SGDLS and CDR2 as YYNGEE. CDR3 nucleotides: TGTGCCAGCAGCGTTACATCCGACAATGAGCAGTTCTTC. Translation: CASSVTSDNEQFF.

The V and J genes are TRBV5-1 and TRBJ1-6, with 8 bases fitting TRBD1. This CDR3 has 16 amino acids. From germline, CDR1 is SGHRS and CDR2 YFSETQ. After removal of 4 bases from V and 6 bases from J, the junction contained 9 bases not matched to a gene. For the CDR3, the DNA is TGCGCCAGCAGCCCAGAGACAGGGGCCTTTAATTCACCCCTCCACTTT. The encoded protein is CASSPETGAFNSPLHF.

This clonotype was detected only a few times. The chain employs TRBV2 and TRBJ2-5, with 7 bases that match TRBD2. The J call may be faulty, since TRBJ2-7 better matches the DNA end. The CDR3 is made up of 14 amino acids. From germline, CDR1 is SNHLY and CDR2 FYNNEI. CDR3 coding DNA: TGTGCCAGCAGTGAAGAGGCTAGCGGCTACGAGCAGTACTTC. Its translation is CASSEEASGYEQYF.

This clonotype was seen a handful of times. CDR3 nucleotides: TGTGCCAGCAGCTCCGCAATGCCCCCGGGGGAGACCCAGTACTTC. Translated: CASSSAMPPGETQYF. The chain recombines TRBV9 with TRBJ2-5, with D maybe TRBD2 (5 bases). V was clipped by 4 bases and J by 5 bases, with 18 bases between them. This CDR3 spans 15 amino acids. The germline V gene encodes CDR1 SGDLS and CDR2 YYNGEE.